This entry features one T cell receptor (beta chain) sequence. TCRdb keeps only in-frame clones here, not all; method: immunoSEQ multiplex PCR. Here the sample spans some 40,000 clones, around 94% being singletons. Congenital heart defects were the reason for the corrective surgery that the donors, healthy Finnish infants, were having. Losses at the gene ends were 4 bases for V and 5 bases for J; bases not matched to a gene: 12. Per germline, CDR1 SGHDT and CDR2 YYEEEE. This CDR3 is 16 amino acids long. These data are taken from a study of human thymus T cells. The clonotype originates from a boy in the first two years of life with a congenital heart defect but otherwise immunologically healthy. The sequenced sample consisted of blood. The rearrangement joins TRBV5-6 to TRBJ2-5; 9 positions match TRBD1. As DNA, the CDR3 is TGTGCCAGCAGCCGTGGGGGACAGGGAGGAGGGGAGACCCAGTACTTC. Translation: CASSRGGQGGGETQYF.